This TCR beta chain appears in the sequencing data of a study of blood T cell repertoires in COVID-19. The germline V gene encodes CDR1 SGHTA and CDR2 FQGTGA. Unmatched junction bases numbered 6, after V lost 5 bases and J lost 7 bases. CDR3 length: 13 amino acids. Assay used: immunoSEQ multiplex PCR; TCRdb lists only in-frame clones, some missing. The sample shows under 250,000 clones, around 81% of them seen only once. The sequence was collected from a woman aged 60-70 years with acute or convalescent COVID-19. This chain joins TRBV7-3 and TRBJ1-2; TRBD1 agrees at 8 bases. Sequenced sample: peripheral blood. For the CDR3, the DNA is TGTGCCAGCAGCCGTGGGACAGGCGGTGGCTACACCTTC. Translation: CASSRGTGGGYTF.